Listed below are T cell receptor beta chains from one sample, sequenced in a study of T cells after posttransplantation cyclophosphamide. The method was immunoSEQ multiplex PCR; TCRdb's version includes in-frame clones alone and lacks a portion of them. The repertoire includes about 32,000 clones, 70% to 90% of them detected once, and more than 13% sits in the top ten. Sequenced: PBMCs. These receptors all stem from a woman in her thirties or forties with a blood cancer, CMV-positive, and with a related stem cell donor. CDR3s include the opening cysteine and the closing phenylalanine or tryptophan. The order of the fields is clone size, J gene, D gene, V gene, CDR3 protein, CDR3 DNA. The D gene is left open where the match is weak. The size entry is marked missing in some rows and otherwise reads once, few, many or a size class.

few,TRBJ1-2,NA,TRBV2,CASRTTGNYGYTF,TGTGCCAGCAGGACAACAGGGAATTATGGCTACACCTTC
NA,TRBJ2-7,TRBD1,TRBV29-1,CSVEGTGENIYEQYF,TGCAGCGTTGAGGGGACAGGGGAAAATATCTACGAGCAGTACTTC
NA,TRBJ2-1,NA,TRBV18,CASSDSFYNEQFF,TGTGCCAGCTCGGACAGTTTCTACAATGAGCAGTTCTTC
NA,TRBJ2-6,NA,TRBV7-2,CASSLASGAGTGANVLTF,TGTGCCAGCAGCTTAGCGTCTGGAGCAGGGACTGGGGCCAACGTCCTGACTTTC
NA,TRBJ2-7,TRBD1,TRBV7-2,CASSLGTESYEQYF,TGTGCCAGCAGCTTGGGGACAGAATCCTACGAGCAGTACTTC
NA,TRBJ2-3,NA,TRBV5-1,CASSLAVRSGGTDTQYF,TGCGCCAGCAGCTTGGCAGTCCGCTCAGGGGGCACAGATACGCAGTATTTT
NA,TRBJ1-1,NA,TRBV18,CASSPGRVNTEAFF,TGTGCCAGCTCACCAGGCCGGGTGAACACTGAAGCTTTCTTT
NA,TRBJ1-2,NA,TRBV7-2,CASSKSAGRPFDANYGYTF,TGTGCCAGCAGCAAAAGCGCGGGACGGCCCTTTGATGCTAACTATGGCTACACCTTC
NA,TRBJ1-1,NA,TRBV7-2,CASSLAGTTNTEAFF,TGTGCCAGCAGCTTAGCGGGCACGACGAACACTGAAGCTTTCTTT
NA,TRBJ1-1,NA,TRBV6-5,CASSLPGGPTEAFF,TGTGCCAGCAGTTTGCCGGGGGGTCCCACTGAAGCTTTCTTT
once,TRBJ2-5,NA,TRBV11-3,CASSLGVSEGETQYF,TGTGCCAGCAGCTTGGGCGTTAGTGAGGGAGAGACCCAGTACTTC
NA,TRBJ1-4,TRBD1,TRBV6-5,CASSYGTGESKEKLFF,TGTGCCAGCAGTTACGGGACAGGGGAATCGAAGGAAAAACTGTTTTTT
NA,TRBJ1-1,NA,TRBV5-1,CASSSGNTEAFF,TGCGCCAGCAGCTCAGGGAATACTGAAGCTTTCTTT
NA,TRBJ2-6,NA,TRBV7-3,CASSWQGANVLTF,TGTGCCAGCAGCTGGCAGGGGGCCAACGTCCTGACTTTC
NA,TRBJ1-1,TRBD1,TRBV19,CASSIARTGGMFF,TGTGCCAGTAGTATAGCCAGGACAGGAGGAATGTTCTTT
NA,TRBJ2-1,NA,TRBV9,CASSGRQVGPYNEQFF,TGTGCCAGCAGCGGACGACAGGTGGGGCCCTACAATGAGCAGTTCTTC
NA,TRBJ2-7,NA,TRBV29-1,CSVGRSSSYEQYF,TGCAGCGTTGGGCGGTCCAGCTCCTACGAGCAGTACTTC
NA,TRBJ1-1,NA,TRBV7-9,CASSPPRAGTEAFF,TGTGCCAGCAGCCCCCCCCGGGCAGGGACTGAAGCTTTCTTT
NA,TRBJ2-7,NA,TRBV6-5,CASTNPGVLYEQYF,TGTGCCAGCACCAACCCCGGGGTTCTATACGAGCAGTACTTC
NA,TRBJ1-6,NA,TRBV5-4,CASRQNRDSPLHF,TGTGCCAGCAGACAGAACAGAGATTCACCCCTCCACTTT
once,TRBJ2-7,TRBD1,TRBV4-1,CASSRQSSGQAFYEQYF,TGCGCCAGCAGCCGTCAATCCTCGGGACAGGCTTTCTACGAGCAGTACTTC
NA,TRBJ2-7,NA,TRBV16,CASSQPDTGGSEQYF,TGTGCCAGCAGCCAACCTGACACCGGAGGGAGCGAGCAGTACTTC
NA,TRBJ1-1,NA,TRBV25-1,CASETGLEAFF,TGTGCCAGCGAGACGGGACTTGAAGCTTTCTTT
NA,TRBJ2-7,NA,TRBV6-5,CASSYSPDPTYEQYF,TGTGCCAGCAGTTACTCGCCAGATCCGACCTACGAGCAGTACTTC
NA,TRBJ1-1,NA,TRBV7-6,CASSPTGAWDSEAFF,TGTGCCAGCAGTCCGACCGGGGCTTGGGACTCTGAAGCTTTCTTT
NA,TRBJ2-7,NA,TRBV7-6,CASSRGWALPYEQYF,TGTGCCAGCAGCCGCGGGTGGGCGTTACCCTACGAGCAGTACTTC
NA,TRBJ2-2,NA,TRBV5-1,CASRWTSGELFF,TGCGCCAGCAGATGGACATCCGGGGAGCTGTTTTTT
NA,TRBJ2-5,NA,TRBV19,CASSPGILETQYF,TGTGCCAGTAGTCCCGGGATCCTGGAGACCCAGTACTTC
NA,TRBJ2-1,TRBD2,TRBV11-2,CASRAWTSGGYNEQFF,TGTGCCAGCAGGGCCTGGACTAGCGGGGGATACAATGAGCAGTTCTTC
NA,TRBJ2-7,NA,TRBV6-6,CASSSPAGEEQYF,TGTGCCAGCAGTTCCCCCGCCGGGGAAGAGCAGTACTTC
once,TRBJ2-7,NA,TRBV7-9,CASSLVSEQYF,TGTGCCAGCAGCTTAGTCAGCGAGCAGTACTTC
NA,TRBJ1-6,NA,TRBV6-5,CASSYGGKGSPLHF,TGTGCCAGCAGTTACGGAGGGAAAGGATCACCCCTCCACTTT
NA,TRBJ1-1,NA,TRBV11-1,CASSLETGSHEAFF,TGTGCCAGCAGCTTAGAAACAGGGAGTCATGAAGCTTTCTTT
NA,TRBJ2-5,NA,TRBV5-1,CASSSRQEIQETQYF,TGCGCCAGCAGCTCTAGACAGGAGATACAAGAGACCCAGTACTTC
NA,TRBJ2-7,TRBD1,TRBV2,CASRDRIDEQYF,TGTGCCAGCCGGGACAGGATCGACGAGCAGTACTTC
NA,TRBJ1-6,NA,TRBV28,CASSLVEPSPLHF,TGTGCCAGCAGTTTGGTAGAGCCTTCACCCCTCCACTTT
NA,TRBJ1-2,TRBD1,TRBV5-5,CASSLATGTYGYTF,TGTGCCAGCAGCCTAGCGACAGGGACCTATGGCTACACCTTC
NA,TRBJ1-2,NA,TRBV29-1,CSVVLLGGTDGADYGYTF,TGCAGCGTTGTTCTATTGGGGGGGACGGACGGGGCGGACTATGGCTACACCTTC
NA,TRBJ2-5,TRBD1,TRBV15,CATSREGTGGLETQYF,TGTGCCACCAGCAGAGAAGGGACAGGGGGCCTGGAGACCCAGTACTTC
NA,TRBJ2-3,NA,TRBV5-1,CASSLAADLDTQYF,TGCGCCAGCAGCTTGGCCGCGGATCTAGATACGCAGTATTTT
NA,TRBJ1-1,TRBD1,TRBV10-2,CASSEWDRSANTEAFF,TGCGCCAGCAGTGAATGGGACAGGTCGGCGAACACTGAAGCTTTCTTT
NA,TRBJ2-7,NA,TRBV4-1,CASSQDTPPVSYEQYF,TGCGCCAGCAGCCAAGATACCCCTCCGGTCTCCTACGAGCAGTACTTC
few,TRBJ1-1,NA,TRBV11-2,CASSAQDTEAFF,TGTGCCAGCAGCGCACAGGACACTGAAGCTTTCTTT
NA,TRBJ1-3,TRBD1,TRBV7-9,CASSLPPWDSSTSGNTIYF,TGTGCCAGCAGCTTACCCCCCTGGGACAGCTCTACCTCTGGAAACACCATATATTTT
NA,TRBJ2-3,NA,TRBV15,CATRSSTDTQYF,TGTGCCACCCGGTCTAGCACAGATACGCAGTATTTT
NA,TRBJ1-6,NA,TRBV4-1,CASSPSPGDSPLHF,TGCGCCAGCAGCCCCTCCCCCGGGGATTCACCCCTCCACTTT
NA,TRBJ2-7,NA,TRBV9,CASSVGWEFGYEQYF,TGTGCCAGCAGCGTGGGTTGGGAGTTCGGCTACGAGCAGTACTTC
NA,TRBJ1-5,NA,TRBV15,CATSSLDWNQPQHF,TGTGCCACCAGCTCCCTCGACTGGAATCAGCCCCAGCATTTT
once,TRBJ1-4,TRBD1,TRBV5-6,CASSLGGGRNNEKLFF,TGTGCCAGCAGCTTGGGAGGGGGCAGAAATAATGAAAAACTGTTTTTT